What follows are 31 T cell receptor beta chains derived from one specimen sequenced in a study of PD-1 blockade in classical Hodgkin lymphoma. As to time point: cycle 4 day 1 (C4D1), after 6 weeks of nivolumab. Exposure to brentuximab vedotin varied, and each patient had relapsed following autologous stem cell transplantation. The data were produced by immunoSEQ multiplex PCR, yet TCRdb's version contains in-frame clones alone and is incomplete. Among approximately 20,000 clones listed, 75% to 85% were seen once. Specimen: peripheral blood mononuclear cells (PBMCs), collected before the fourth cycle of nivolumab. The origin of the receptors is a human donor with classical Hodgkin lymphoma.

The CDR3 nucleotides read TGTGCCAGCAGTTTATTGTCGGGTGGTAGCGGGGGGAGAGAGACCCAGTACTTC. Residues: CASSLLSGGSGGRETQYF. The chain combines TRBV27 with TRBJ2-5, with 10 bases identical to TRBD2. This CDR3 is built from 18 residues. Germline V CDR1 and CDR2: MNHEY, SMNVEV (reference sequence). J lost 4 bases, V lost 1 base, and 12 bases had no gene match.

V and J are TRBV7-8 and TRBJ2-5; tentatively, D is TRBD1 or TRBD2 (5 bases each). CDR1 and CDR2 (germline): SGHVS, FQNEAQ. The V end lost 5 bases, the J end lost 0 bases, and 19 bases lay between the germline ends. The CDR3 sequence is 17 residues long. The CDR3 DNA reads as TGTGCCAGCAGCACGCACCCCGGGACGGACAACCAAGAGACCCAGTACTTC. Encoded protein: CASSTHPGTDNQETQYF.

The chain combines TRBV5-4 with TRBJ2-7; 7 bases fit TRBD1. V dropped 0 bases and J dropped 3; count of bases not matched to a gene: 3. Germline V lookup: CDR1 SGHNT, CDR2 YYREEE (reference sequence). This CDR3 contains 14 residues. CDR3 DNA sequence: TGTGCCAGCAGCTTGGACAGGGGAAACTACGAGCAGTACTTC. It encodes CASSLDRGNYEQYF.

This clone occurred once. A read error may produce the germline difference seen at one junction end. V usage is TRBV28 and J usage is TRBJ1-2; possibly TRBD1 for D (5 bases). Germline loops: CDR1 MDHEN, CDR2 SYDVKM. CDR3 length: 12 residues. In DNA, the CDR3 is TGTGCCAGCACCAAGACAGACTATGACTACACCTTC. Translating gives CASTKTDYDYTF.

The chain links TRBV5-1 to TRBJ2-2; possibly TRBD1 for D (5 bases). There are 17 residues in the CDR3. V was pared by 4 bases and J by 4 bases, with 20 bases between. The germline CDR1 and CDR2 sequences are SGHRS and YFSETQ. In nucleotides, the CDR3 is TGCGCCAGCAGCCTAAACTCCAGGGAATTGGTCACCGGGGAGCTGTTTTTT. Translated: CASSLNSRELVTGELFF.

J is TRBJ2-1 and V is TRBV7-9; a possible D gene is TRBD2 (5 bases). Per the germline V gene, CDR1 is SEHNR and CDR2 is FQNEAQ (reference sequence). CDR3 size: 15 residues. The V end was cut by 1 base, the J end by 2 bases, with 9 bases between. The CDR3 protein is CASSLVPGTYNEQFF. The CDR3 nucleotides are TGTGCCAGCAGCTTAGTCCCGGGGACCTACAATGAGCAGTTCTTC.

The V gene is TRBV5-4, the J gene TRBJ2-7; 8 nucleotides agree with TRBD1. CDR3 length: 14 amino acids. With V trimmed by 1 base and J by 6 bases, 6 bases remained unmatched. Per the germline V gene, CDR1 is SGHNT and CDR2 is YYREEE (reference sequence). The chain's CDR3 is CASSLPSDRGEQYF. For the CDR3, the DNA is TGTGCCAGCAGCTTGCCCTCCGACAGGGGCGAGCAGTACTTC.

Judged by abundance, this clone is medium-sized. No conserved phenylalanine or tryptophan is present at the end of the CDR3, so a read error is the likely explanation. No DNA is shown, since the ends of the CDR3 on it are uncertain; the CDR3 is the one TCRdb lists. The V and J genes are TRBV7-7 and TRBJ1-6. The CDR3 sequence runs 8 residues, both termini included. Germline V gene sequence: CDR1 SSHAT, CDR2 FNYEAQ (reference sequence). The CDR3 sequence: CASSFPPA.

The CDR3 nucleotides are TGTGCCAGCAGCTCGGGAGCGGGGGTGGAGACCCAGTACTTC. It translates to CASSSGAGVETQYF. The gene calls are TRBV5-4 and TRBJ2-5; 8 bases are shared with TRBD2. The germline CDR1 and CDR2 sequences are SGHNT and YYREEE (reference sequence). The length of the CDR3 is 14 residues. After removal of 3 bases from V and 5 bases from J, the junction contained 6 bases not matched to a gene.

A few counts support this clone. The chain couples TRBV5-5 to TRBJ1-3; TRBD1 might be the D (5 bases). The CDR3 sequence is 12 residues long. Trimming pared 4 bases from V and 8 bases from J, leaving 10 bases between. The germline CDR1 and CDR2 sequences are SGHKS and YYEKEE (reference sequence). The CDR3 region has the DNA TGTGCCAGCAGCCCGGCGGGGGACACCATATATTTT. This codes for CASSPAGDTIYF.

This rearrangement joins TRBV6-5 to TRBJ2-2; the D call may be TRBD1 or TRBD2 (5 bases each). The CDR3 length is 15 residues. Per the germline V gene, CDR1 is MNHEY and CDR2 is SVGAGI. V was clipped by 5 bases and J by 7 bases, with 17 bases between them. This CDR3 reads CASSKQRRGRGELFF. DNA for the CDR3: TGTGCCAGCAGTAAACAACGACGGGGACGCGGGGAGCTGTTTTTT.

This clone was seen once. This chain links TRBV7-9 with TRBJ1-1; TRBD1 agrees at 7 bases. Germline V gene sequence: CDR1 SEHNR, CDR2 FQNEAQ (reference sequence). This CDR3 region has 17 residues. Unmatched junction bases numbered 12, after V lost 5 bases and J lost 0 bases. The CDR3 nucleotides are TGTGCCAGCAGCCAAACAGGACAGGTTTCCTTGAACACTGAAGCTTTCTTT. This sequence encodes CASSQTGQVSLNTEAFF. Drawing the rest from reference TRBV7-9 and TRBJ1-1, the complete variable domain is DTGVSQNPRHKITKRGQNVTFRCDPISEHNRLYWYRQTLGQGPEFLTYFQNEAQLEKSRLLSDRFSAERPKGSFSTLEIQRTEQGDSAMYLCASSQTGQVSLNTEAFFGQGTRLTVV.

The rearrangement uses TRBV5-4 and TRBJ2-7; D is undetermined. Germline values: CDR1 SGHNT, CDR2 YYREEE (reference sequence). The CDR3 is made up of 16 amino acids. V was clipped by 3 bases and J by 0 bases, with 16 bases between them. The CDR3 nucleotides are TGTGCCAGCAGCTCCTTCCTGATCGGGTCCTCCTACGAGCAGTACTTC. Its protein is CASSSFLIGSSYEQYF.

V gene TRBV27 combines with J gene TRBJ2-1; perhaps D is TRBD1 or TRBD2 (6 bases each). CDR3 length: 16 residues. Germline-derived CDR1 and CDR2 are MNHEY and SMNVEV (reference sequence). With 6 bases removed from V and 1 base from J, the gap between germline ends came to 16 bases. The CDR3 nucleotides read TGTGCCAGCAGAGACCCACGGGGGCCATCCTACAATGAGCAGTTCTTC. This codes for CASRDPRGPSYNEQFF.

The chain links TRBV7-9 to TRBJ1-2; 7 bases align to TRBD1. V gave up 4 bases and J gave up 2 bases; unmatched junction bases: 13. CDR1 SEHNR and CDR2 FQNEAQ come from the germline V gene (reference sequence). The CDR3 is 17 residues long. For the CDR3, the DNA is TGTGCCAGCAGCTCCCCGTTTTTGACAGGGCTCAACTATGGCTACACCTTC. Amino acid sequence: CASSSPFLTGLNYGYTF. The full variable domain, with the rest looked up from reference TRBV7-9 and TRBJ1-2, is DTGVSQNPRHKITKRGQNVTFRCDPISEHNRLYWYRQTLGQGPEFLTYFQNEAQLEKSRLLSDRFSAERPKGSFSTLEIQRTEQGDSAMYLCASSSPFLTGLNYGYTFGSGTRLTVV.

DNA of the CDR3: TGTGCCAGCAGTGCCCTCAACCTAAATCAGCCCCAGCATTTT. Amino acids: CASSALNLNQPQHF. This sequence joins TRBV2 and TRBJ1-5, with D hard to call. The V end was cut by 4 bases, the J end by 4 bases, with 11 bases between. The germline gives CDR1 SNHLY, CDR2 FYNNEI. The CDR3 spans 14 residues.

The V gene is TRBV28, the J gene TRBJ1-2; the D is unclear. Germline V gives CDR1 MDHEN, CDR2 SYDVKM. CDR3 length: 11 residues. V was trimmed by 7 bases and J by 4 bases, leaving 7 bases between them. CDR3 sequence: CASKGGYGYTF. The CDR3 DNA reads TGTGCCAGCAAGGGTGGCTATGGCTACACCTTC.

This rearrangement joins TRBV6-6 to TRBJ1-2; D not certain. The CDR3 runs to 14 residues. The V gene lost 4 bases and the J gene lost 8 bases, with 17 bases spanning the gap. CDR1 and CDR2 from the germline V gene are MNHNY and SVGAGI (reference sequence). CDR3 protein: CASSFQAGSGGYTF. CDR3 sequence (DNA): TGTGCCAGCAGTTTTCAAGCAGGTTCGGGGGGCTACACCTTC.

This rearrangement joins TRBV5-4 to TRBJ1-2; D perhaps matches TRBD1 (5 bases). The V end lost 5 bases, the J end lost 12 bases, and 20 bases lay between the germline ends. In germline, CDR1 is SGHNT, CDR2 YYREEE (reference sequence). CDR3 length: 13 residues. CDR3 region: CASRLAGGRENTF. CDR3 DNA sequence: TGTGCCAGCAGACTAGCGGGGGGAAGGGAAAACACCTTC.

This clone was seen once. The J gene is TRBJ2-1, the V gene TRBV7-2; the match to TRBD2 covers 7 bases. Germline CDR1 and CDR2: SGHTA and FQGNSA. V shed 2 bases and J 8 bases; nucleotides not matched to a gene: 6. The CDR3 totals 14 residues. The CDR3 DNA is TGTGCCAGCAGCTTACCCCGACTAGCCCATGAGCAGTTCTTC. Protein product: CASSLPRLAHEQFF. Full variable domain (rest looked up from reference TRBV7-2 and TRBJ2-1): GAGVSQSPSNKVTEKGKDVELRCDPISGHTALYWYRQSLGQGLEFLIYFQGNSAPDKSGLPSDRFSAERTGGSVSTLTIQRTQQEDSAVYLCASSLPRLAHEQFFGPGTRLTVL.

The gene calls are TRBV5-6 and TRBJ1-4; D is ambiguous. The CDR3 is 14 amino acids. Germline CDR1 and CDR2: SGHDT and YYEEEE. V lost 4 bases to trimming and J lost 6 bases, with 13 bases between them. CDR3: CASSPAARDEKLFF. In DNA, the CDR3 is TGTGCCAGCAGCCCCGCTGCGCGGGATGAAAAACTGTTTTTT.

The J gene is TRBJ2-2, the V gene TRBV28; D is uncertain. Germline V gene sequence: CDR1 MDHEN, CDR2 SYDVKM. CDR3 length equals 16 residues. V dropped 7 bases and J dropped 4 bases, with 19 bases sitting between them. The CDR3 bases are TGTGCCAGCACCCCGAGCCAGGATCCCGTCACCGGGGAGCTGTTTTTT. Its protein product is CASTPSQDPVTGELFF.

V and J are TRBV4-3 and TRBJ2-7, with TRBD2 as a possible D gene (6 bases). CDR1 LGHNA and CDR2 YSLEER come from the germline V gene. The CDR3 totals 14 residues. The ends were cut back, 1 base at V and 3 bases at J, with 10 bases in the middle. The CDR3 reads CASSQASEYYEQYF. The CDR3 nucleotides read TGCGCCAGCAGCCAAGCTAGCGAATACTACGAGCAGTACTTC.

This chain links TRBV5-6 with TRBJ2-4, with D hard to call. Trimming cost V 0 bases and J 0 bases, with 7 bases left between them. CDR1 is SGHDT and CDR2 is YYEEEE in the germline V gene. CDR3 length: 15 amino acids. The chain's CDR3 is CASSLGWLAKNIQYF. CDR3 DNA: TGTGCCAGCAGCTTGGGATGGCTAGCCAAAAACATTCAGTACTTC.

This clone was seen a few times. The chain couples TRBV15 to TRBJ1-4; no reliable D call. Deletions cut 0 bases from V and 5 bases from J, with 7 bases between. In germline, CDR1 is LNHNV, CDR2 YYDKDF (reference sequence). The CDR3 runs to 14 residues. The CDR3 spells CATSRDSGNEKLFF. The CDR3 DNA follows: TGTGCCACCAGCAGAGATTCCGGGAATGAAAAACTGTTTTTT. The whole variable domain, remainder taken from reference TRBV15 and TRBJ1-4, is DAMVIQNPRYQVTQFGKPVTLSCSQTLNHNVMYWYQQKSSQAPKLLFHYYDKDFNNEADTPDNFQSRRPNTSFCFLDIRSPGLGDTAMYLCATSRDSGNEKLFFGSGTQLSVL.

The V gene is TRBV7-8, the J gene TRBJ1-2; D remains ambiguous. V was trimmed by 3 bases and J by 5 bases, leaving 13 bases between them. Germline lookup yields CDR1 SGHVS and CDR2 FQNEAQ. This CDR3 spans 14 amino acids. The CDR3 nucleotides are TGTGCCAGCAGCTTCACGTCCTACTCATATGGCTACACCTTC. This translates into CASSFTSYSYGYTF. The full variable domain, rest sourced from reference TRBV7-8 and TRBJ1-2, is GAGVSQSPRYKVAKRGQDVALRCDPISGHVSLFWYQQALGQGPEFLTYFQNEAQLDKSGLPSDRFFAERPEGSVSTLKIQRTQQEDSAVYLCASSFTSYSYGYTFGSGTRLTVV.

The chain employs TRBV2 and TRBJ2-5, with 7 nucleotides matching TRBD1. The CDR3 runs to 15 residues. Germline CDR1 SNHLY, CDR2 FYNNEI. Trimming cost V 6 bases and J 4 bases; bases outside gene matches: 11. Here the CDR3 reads CASSQDNSGGETQYF. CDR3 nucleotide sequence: TGTGCCAGCAGCCAGGACAATTCAGGGGGAGAGACCCAGTACTTC.

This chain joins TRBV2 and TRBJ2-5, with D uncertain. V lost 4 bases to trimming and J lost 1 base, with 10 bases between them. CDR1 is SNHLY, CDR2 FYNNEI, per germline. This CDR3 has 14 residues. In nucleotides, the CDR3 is TGTGCCAGCAGTGCCGACGGAATCCAAGAGACCCAGTACTTC. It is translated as CASSADGIQETQYF.

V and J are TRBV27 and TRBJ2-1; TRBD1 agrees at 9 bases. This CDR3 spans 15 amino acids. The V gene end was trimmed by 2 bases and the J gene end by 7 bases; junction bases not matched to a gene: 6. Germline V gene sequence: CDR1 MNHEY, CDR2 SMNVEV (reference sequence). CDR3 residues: CASSLPGQGQNEQFF. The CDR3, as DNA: TGTGCCAGCAGTTTACCGGGACAGGGTCAAAATGAGCAGTTCTTC.

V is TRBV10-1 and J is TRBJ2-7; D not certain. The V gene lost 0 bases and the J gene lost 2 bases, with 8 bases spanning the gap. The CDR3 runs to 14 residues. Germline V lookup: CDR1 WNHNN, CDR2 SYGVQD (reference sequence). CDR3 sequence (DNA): TGCGCCAGCAGTGAGTCGGGCTCTGCCTACGAGCAGTACTTC. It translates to CASSESGSAYEQYF.

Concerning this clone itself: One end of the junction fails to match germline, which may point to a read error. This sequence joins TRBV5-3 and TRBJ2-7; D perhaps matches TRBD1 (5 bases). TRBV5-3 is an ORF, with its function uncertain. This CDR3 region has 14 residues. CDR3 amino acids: CASSQDLGAYEQYF. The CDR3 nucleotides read TGCGCCAGCAGCCAAGATTTAGGGGCCTACGAGCAGTACTTC.